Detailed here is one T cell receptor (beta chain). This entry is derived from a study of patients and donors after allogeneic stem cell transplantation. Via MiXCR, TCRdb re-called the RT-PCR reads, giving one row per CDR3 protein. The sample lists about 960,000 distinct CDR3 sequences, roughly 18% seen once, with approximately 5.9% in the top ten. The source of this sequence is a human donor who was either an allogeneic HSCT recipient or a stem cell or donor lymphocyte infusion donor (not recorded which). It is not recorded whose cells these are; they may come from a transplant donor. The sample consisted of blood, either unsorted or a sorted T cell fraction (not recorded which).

CDR3 nucleotides: TGTGCCACCAGCAGAGATCGCTGGCTGAACCGAGGGAACACTGAAGCTTTCTTT. It codes for CATSRDRWLNRGNTEAFF. The chain is built from TRBV15 and TRBJ1-1, with D hard to call. Trimming pared 0 bases from V and 1 base from J, leaving 18 bases between. The CDR3 has 18 residues. Germline CDR1 is LNHNV and CDR2 is YYDKDF (reference sequence).